This TCR beta chain was identified during a study of T cells in Graves' hyperthyroidism and ophthalmopathy (dated by TCRdb to between 2017 and 2020). Describing the broader study: Peripheral blood was sampled at the time of initial diagnosis, prior to any treatment. In addition, the study compared T-cell repertoires in thyroid tissue and in blood from roughly 6 Graves' hyperthyroidism patients. Once sampling was done, hyperthyroidism patients were given methimazole at a starting dose of 30 mg daily, whereas ophthalmopathy patients were given high-dose intravenous methylprednisolone. The roughly 91 discovery patients were randomly divided into training and test sets at a 7:3 ratio. The paper describes TCR Vbeta CDR3 sequencing of about 140 peripheral blood samples, made up of 43 ophthalmopathy patients, around 73 hyperthyroidism patients and around 17 progressor patients. Prospective prediction of ophthalmopathy was tested in an independent validation cohort of approximately 19 hyperthyroidism patients and 17 patients who later progressed to ophthalmopathy. To identify distinguishing TCR V-J signatures, a discovery cohort of around 100 patients was used, comprising 43 with Graves' ophthalmopathy and 57 with stable Graves' hyperthyroidism. The study at large found these results: Ophthalmopathy was separated from stable hyperthyroidism by a 13 V-J signature model, with 85% to 90% sensitivity and about 81% specificity obtained in cross-validation and 80%/75% obtained in testing. Sample size was not statistically predetermined, and investigators were not blinded to group allocation. Blood samples also contained most of the expanded thyroid clonotypes (frequency above 0.001), which suggests that blood repertoires may reflect thyroid immune responses. During validation, the model predicted progression to ophthalmopathy a median of about 6.3 months ahead of onset, with 60% to 71% sensitivity and roughly 72% specificity.

This clonotype was counted only a few times. Its antigen is still unknown. Per-base qualities were not stored, and no clone one base away is much larger. Stable Graves' hyperthyroidism was defined as the absence of progression to ophthalmopathy over 18 months of follow-up. Hyperthyroidism patients were newly diagnosed, had a disease duration of under 2 months, and were aged 18 to 65 years. Any patient with an uncontrolled infection, another autoimmune disease, pregnancy or lactation was excluded. Diagnoses were established on the basis of clinical symptoms, serum thyroxine and TRAb, thyroid ultrasound, and orbital computed tomography. Ficoll-Paque density gradient centrifugation was used to isolate PBMCs from under 11 ml of fresh peripheral blood. Total RNA was extracted using Trizol reagent, and RNA quality was assessed on an Agilent 2100 Bioanalyzer. For CDR1 and CDR2, the germline V gene lists KGHSH and LQKENI. V is trimmed back by 6 bases and J by 0 bases, and the junction contains 6 bases that no gene match accounts for. From cysteine to phenylalanine, the CDR3 is 16 amino acids long. Only the CDR3 region is kept as DNA, spanning 48 bases read in frame from base 1.

The TCR beta CDR3 regions were amplified from the RNA transcripts. The first round of RT-PCR for the TCR CDR3 was performed with the HTBI primer set and the Qiagen OneStep RT-PCR kit. Libraries were constructed in a second round of multiplex PCR, after which size selection and purification were performed. The libraries were sequenced on an Illumina HiSeq2000 using paired-end 100 bp reads. In the original analysis: SOAPnuke was used to process the raw data, with reads discarded if the reads contained adapters or uncalled bases, had a mean Phred below 15, or lacked an exact constant-primer or identifier match. COPE v1.2.5 was used to merge the high-quality paired reads, and each unique nucleotide sequence was defined as a clonotype. Clonotypes were aligned to IMGT TRBV, TRBD and TRBJ reference segments using MiTCR v1.1. The analysis was restricted to V-J combinations with a frequency above 0.0001, which together covered 99% to 99.2% of the repertoires. The TCS score was defined as F50 (clonal expansion) divided by E x V (chaos), with BLOSUM62-based TCRdist calculated between CDR3 peptides within each V-J. Welch's t-statistics and random forest reduced roughly 500 V-J features to about 13, which were used in a naive Bayes classifier (R e1071). TCRdb took the public reads, trimmed them with fastp at Q25, ran MiXCR for clone calling and kept in-frame beta chains. Every entry covers one CDR3 protein and lists the most common genes and DNA from its rows. The V and J calls and clone size come from TCRdb's table, not from the authors' own analysis. In this sample the table shows 300,000 or so distinct CDR3 sequences, roughly 15% of which occur a single time. The leading ten clones occupy approximately 35% of the sample.

This TCR derives from a man between 25 and 39 years old with Graves' hyperthyroidism. The source material was blood. The rearrangement combines TRBV18 with TRBJ2-4; 9 bases in the middle match TRBD1. The CDR3 region: CASSPGQGKAKNIQYF. The nucleotides read TGTGCCAGCTCTCCGGGACAGGGCAAAGCCAAAAACATTCAGTACTTC.